These 18 T cell receptor beta chains share one sample of origin, sequenced in a study of blood T cells in healthy people across ages. A J-beta primer mix and a sample-barcoded 5' primer were used in a second PCR of roughly 6 to 11 cycles. TCRdb recomputed calls from the 5' RACE reads with MiXCR, one row per CDR3 protein. The sample includes approximately 690,000 distinct CDR3 sequences, around 38% of them seen just once. The sample taken for sequencing was blood. These receptors were collected from a man older than 75 in good health.

The chain employs TRBV28 and TRBJ2-7, with TRBD2 as a possible D gene (6 bases). The CDR3 has 15 amino acids. V was clipped by 6 bases and J by 6 bases, with 21 bases between them. Germline CDR1 and CDR2: MDHEN and SYDVKM. In DNA, the CDR3 is TGTGCCAGCAGAAAAAGCAGGGCAGCGGGTTTCGAGCAGTACTTC. Translating gives CASRKSRAAGFEQYF.

The chain is built from TRBV6-2 or TRBV6-3 and TRBJ2-5; 7 bases align to TRBD2. This CDR3 has 13 residues. Germline loops: CDR1 MNHEY, CDR2 SVGEGT. Germline trimming cut 6 bases from V and 11 bases from J; bases unmatched to any gene: 12. CDR3 residues: CASSGRLMNEQYF. The CDR3 DNA reads as TGTGCCAGCAGCGGGAGGCTAATGAATGAGCAGTACTTC.

V is TRBV7-2 and J is TRBJ1-5; D is undetermined. This CDR3 is built from 15 residues. V was clipped by 2 bases and J by 1 base, with 9 bases between them. CDR1 and CDR2 from the germline V gene are SGHTA and FQGNSA. The CDR3 here is CASSLSYVSNQPQHF. The CDR3 nucleotides are TGTGCCAGCAGCTTATCTTATGTCAGCAATCAGCCCCAGCATTTT.

Concerning this clonotype: One base away lies a much larger clone, so this may be a sequencing read error. The chain couples TRBV28 to TRBJ1-2; D possibly corresponds to TRBD1 (6 bases). This CDR3 region has 12 residues. Per the germline V gene, CDR1 is MDHEN and CDR2 is SYDVKM. The CDR3, as DNA: TGTGCCAGCAGCCAGGACAGCTATGGCTACATCTTC. Translating it yields CASSQDSYGYIF.

This clonotype was observed a handful of times. The chain joins TRBV7-2 to TRBJ2-3; TRBD2 matches 11 bases. CDR3 size: 16 residues. The junction had 7 bases not matched to a gene; V was cut back by 5 bases and J by 3 bases. The germline CDR1 and CDR2 sequences are SGHTA and FQGNSA. The CDR3 loop is CASSPQGTSGTDTQYF. The CDR3 DNA reads as TGTGCCAGCAGCCCCCAAGGGACTAGCGGAACAGATACGCAGTATTTT. Full variable domain (remainder filled in from reference TRBV7-2 and TRBJ2-3): GAGVSQSPSNKVTEKGKDVELRCDPISGHTALYWYRQSLGQGLEFLIYFQGNSAPDKSGLPSDRFSAERTGGSVSTLTIQRTQQEDSAVYLCASSPQGTSGTDTQYFGPGTRLTVL.

V usage is TRBV6-6 and J usage is TRBJ1-5; no clear D gene. Per germline, CDR1 MNHNY and CDR2 SVGAGI (reference sequence). V was clipped by 7 bases and J by 0 bases, with 10 bases between them. There are 14 residues in the CDR3. CDR3 amino acids: CASTRQNSNQPQHF. In nucleotides, the CDR3 is TGTGCCAGCACCCGGCAGAATAGCAATCAGCCCCAGCATTTT.

The CDR3 protein is CASSSPTGPSTDTQYF. The DNA for the CDR3 is TGTGCCAGCAGTTCCCCCACAGGGCCTAGCACAGATACGCAGTATTTT. The chain carries TRBV27 and TRBJ2-3; TRBD1 is a possible D gene (6 bases). The germline V gene encodes CDR1 MNHEY and CDR2 SMNVEV (reference sequence). This CDR3 comprises 16 residues. Trimming removed 4 bases at V and 0 bases at J, with 14 bases between.

This clonotype was observed a few times. This rearrangement joins TRBV5-1 to TRBJ2-1; 10 nucleotides line up with TRBD1. In germline, CDR1 is SGHRS, CDR2 YFSETQ. The trim removed 3 bases at V and 8 bases at J, leaving 8 bases unmatched. The CDR3 runs to 15 residues. The CDR3 sequence: CASSSGTGAVDEQFF. CDR3 DNA sequence: TGCGCCAGCAGCTCCGGGACAGGGGCTGTCGATGAGCAGTTCTTC. Based on the CDR3 plus reference TRBV5-1 and TRBJ2-1, the full variable domain is KAGVTQTPRYLIKTRGQQVTLSCSPISGHRSVSWYQQTPGQGLQFLFEYFSETQRNKGNFPGRFSGRQFSNSRSEMNVSTLELGDSALYLCASSSGTGAVDEQFFGPGTRLTVL.

In its sample, this clonotype was seen a few times. The chain has TRBV20-1 and TRBJ2-5, with D unresolved. This CDR3 region has 14 residues. Germline V CDR1 and CDR2: DFQATT, SNEGSKA (reference sequence). With 6 bases removed from V and 5 bases from J, the gap between germline ends came to 19 bases. The CDR3 DNA reads as TGCAGTGCGTTGACCCCAACCGCGGTCGAGACCCAGTACTTC. It is translated as CSALTPTAVETQYF.

This clonotype was counted only a few times. This chain joins TRBV20-1 and TRBJ2-3; 7 nucleotides line up with TRBD2. J lost 0 bases, V lost 6 bases, and 3 bases had no gene match. Per the germline V gene, CDR1 is DFQATT and CDR2 is SNEGSKA (reference sequence). There are 13 residues in the CDR3. CDR3 loop: CSAREASTDTQYF. In nucleotides, the CDR3 is TGCAGTGCCCGGGAGGCTAGCACAGATACGCAGTATTTT.

CDR3 sequence reads: CASSFSSGIADTQYF. The CDR3 coding sequence is TGTGCCAGCAGTTTCTCTAGCGGGATCGCGGATACGCAGTATTTT. The chain joins TRBV12-3 or TRBV12-4 to TRBJ2-3; 9 positions agree with TRBD2. V was clipped by 3 bases and J by 6 bases; unmatched bases: 7. This CDR3 comprises 15 residues.

The sample holds a few counts of this clonotype. The chain joins TRBV7-9 to TRBJ2-3, with D possibly called TRBD1 or TRBD2 (7 bases each). The germline gives CDR1 SEHNR, CDR2 FQNEAQ (reference sequence). The V end lost 2 bases, the J end lost 4 bases, and 13 bases lay between the germline ends. The length of the CDR3 is 15 residues. CDR3 nucleotide sequence: TGTGCCAGCAGCTTATGGGCAGGGGGGGCAGATACGCAGTATTTT. Its translation is CASSLWAGGADTQYF.

This clonotype was observed many times. The CDR3 here is CSAKREHYEQYF. The DNA of the CDR3 is TGCAGTGCTAAACGGGAGCACTACGAGCAGTACTTC. The rearrangement uses TRBV20-1 and TRBJ2-7; a possible D gene is TRBD2 (6 bases). The CDR3 spans 12 residues. V was trimmed by 4 bases and J by 3 bases, leaving 10 bases between them. Germline CDR1 reads DFQATT; CDR2 reads SNEGSKA (reference sequence).

The chain joins TRBV4-3 to TRBJ1-5; D is undetermined. CDR3 length: 14 amino acids. Trimming stripped 1 base from V and 5 bases from J, with 9 bases between. Germline CDR1 and CDR2: LGHNA and YSLEER. The CDR3 protein is CASSQAMSDQPQHF. Here the CDR3 DNA reads TGCGCCAGCAGCCAAGCGATGTCGGATCAGCCCCAGCATTTT.

The rearrangement links TRBV3-1 to TRBJ2-5; D is uncertain. V lost 7 bases, J lost 11 bases, and 17 bases lay in between. Per the germline V gene, CDR1 is LGHDT and CDR2 is YNNKEL (reference sequence). The CDR3 is made up of 12 amino acids. CDR3 in amino acids: CASKGSTYVQYF. DNA for the CDR3: TGTGCCAGCAAAGGCAGTACCTACGTGCAGTACTTC.

This clonotype was counted once. The V gene is TRBV3-1, the J gene TRBJ2-1; perhaps TRBD2 as D (5 bases). V dropped 5 bases and J dropped 6 bases, with 14 bases sitting between them. The V gene's germline CDR1 is LGHDT and CDR2 YNNKEL (reference sequence). The CDR3 runs 14 residues. This CDR3 reads CASSVRPEGNEQFF. In DNA form, the CDR3 reads TGTGCCAGCAGCGTACGCCCCGAGGGCAATGAGCAGTTCTTC.

This clonotype has only a few counts. For the CDR3, the DNA is TGTGCCAGCAGCCTGACCGCGGGACAGGGTAATTCACCCCTCCACTTT. It encodes CASSLTAGQGNSPLHF. The chain joins TRBV4-2 to TRBJ1-6; 9 bases are a match to TRBD1. CDR3 size: 16 residues. Germline loops: CDR1 LGHNA, CDR2 YNFKEQ. After removal of 4 bases from V and 6 bases from J, the junction contained 7 bases not matched to a gene.

Only a few counts were recorded for this clonotype. The chain carries TRBV20-1 and TRBJ2-5, with 7 bases that match TRBD2. The length of the CDR3 is 14 residues. Germline CDR1 reads DFQATT; CDR2 reads SNEGSKA (reference sequence). With 6 bases clipped from V and 4 bases from J, the junction kept 11 bases outside the gene matches. CDR3 DNA sequence: TGCAGTGCGCAAGCGGGGTCAGACTCAGAGACCCAGTACTTC. This gives the protein CSAQAGSDSETQYF.